The clone carrying this T cell receptor (beta chain) has just one count. Its antigen is still unknown. Donor samples were obtained from healthy Caucasian individuals from Russia, aged 6 to 90. This sample is drawn from a study of blood T cells in healthy people across ages. General study findings and limits: Researchers deemed the diversity estimates from one million T cells underestimates.

The second PCR ran about 6 to 12 cycles with a sample-barcoded 5' primer and J-beta primers. From the 5' RACE reads, TCRdb called clonotypes with MiXCR, one entry per CDR3 protein. The sample has some 370,000 distinct CDR3 sequences, roughly half seen once; the top ten hold about 54%. This CDR3 comprises 17 residues. The V and J ends lost 0 bases and 0 bases respectively, with 15 bases between them. The germline V gene has CDR1 GTSNPN and CDR2 SVGIG (reference sequence). The chain joins TRBV30 to TRBJ1-3; D may be TRBD1 (5 bases). This clonotype originated in a man aged 55 to 70 in good health. Sequenced material: blood. DNA for the CDR3: TGTGCCTGGAGTGTTCCAGGGACGGGGAGCTCTGGAAACACCATATATTTT. This codes for CAWSVPGTGSSGNTIYF.